Reported below is one T cell receptor beta chain. CDR3 length equals 14 residues. Germline values: CDR1 SGHDN, CDR2 FVKESK. The ends lost 1 base at V and 7 bases at J; junction bases unmatched: 5. Busulfan-fludarabine conditioning, marrow transplant, and cyclophosphamide on days +3 and +4 were administered. The sample belongs to a study of T cells after posttransplantation cyclophosphamide. The data were produced by immunoSEQ multiplex PCR, yet TCRdb's version contains in-frame clones alone and is incomplete. Of around 6,200 clones in the sample, around 90% are singletons; the top ten hold 4.5%. Sample: CD8+ T cells sorted from blood, taken after allogeneic stem cell transplant with posttransplant cyclophosphamide. The TCR sequence derives from a male patient aged 55 to 70 who received an allogeneic stem cell transplant from a related donor and was CMV-positive. Some T cells could come from the graft donor. The chain carries TRBV14 and TRBJ1-1, with 8 bases lining up with TRBD1. CDR3 amino acids: CASSQVYRGGEAFF. The DNA for the CDR3 is TGTGCCAGCAGCCAAGTCTACAGGGGGGGTGAAGCTTTCTTT. Supplemented by reference TRBV14 and TRBJ1-1, the full variable domain reads EAGVTQFPSHSVIEKGQTVTLRCDPISGHDNLYWYRRVMGKEIKFLLHFVKESKQDESGMPNNRFLAERTGGTYSTLKVQPAELEDSGVYFCASSQVYRGGEAFFGQGTRLTVV.